This TCR beta chain stems from a study of cytomegalovirus exposure and HLA in healthy donors. Overall study findings and caveats: The study put 150 or so TCR beta chains on its list as cytomegalovirus-associated. The study dropped some indistinguishable V segments, TRBV6-2 and TRBV6-3 among them. It has been reported that TCR beta sequences accurately predicted the HLA-A and HLA-B alleles of most subjects.

The CDR3 loop spans 16 amino acids. Per germline, CDR1 MNHNY and CDR2 SVGAGI (reference sequence). The V end lost 7 bases, the J end lost 0 bases, and 17 bases lay between the germline ends. As regards this clone: Its cognate antigen is unknown.

This PCR relied on a set of 60 Vbeta primers and 13 Jbeta primers. Here immunoSEQ multiplex PCR was the method, and the copy in TCRdb shows in-frame clones only, minus some. This table has 80,000 or so clones, roughly 9.1% appearing once. Material: PBMCs. The rearrangement links TRBV6-6 to TRBJ2-3; D not resolved. This TCR derives from a man aged 55-75 years in good health and CMV-seropositive. In DNA, the CDR3 is TGTGCCAGCACCCCCAGAGGTCCCGACAGCACAGATACGCAGTATTTT. Amino acids: CASTPRGPDSTDTQYF.